The TCR beta chain under discussion was sequenced for a study of shared clonotypes between healthy human individuals (dated by TCRdb to about 2020). About the full investigation: The cohort included a few men and a couple of women between 18 and 49 years of age. For each donor, CD4 naive and CD4 memory were each given three plates, CD8 naive was given two plates, and CD8 memory was given one plate. To estimate repertoire size and how much clonotype sharing occurs between individuals, the study deeply sequenced the blood TCR repertoires of several healthy adults. To increase sequencing depth and limit assay-specific biases, different laboratories used diverse techniques to prepare libraries and sequence TCR repertoires. Per donor, leukapheresis produced somewhere between about 0.94 and 8.9 billion PBMCs.

The paper as a whole reports these results and caveats: Compared with non-shared clonotypes, the clonotypes found in all four sorted-subset donors had higher generation probabilities. The small number of donors limited the genetic and exposure-history diversity represented. Incomplete sequencing was indicated by rarefaction of sorted-subset datasets, despite the large sequencing depth. Approximately 5% of naive CD4, 3% to 3.5% of naive CD8, roughly 2.4% of memory CD4, and roughly 0.4% of memory CD8 clonotypes were shared across a few donors. Pairwise subsampling led to the expectation that sequencing depth would affect the degree of clonotype sharing among donors. Sampling was limited to blood, and TCR repertoires in tissue likely differ from TCR repertoires in blood. Larger estimated clonotype richness was generally found for naive subsets than for memory subsets.

Germline trimming amounts to 4 bases on V and 7 bases on J, with 6 as the count of junction bases outside the gene matches. CDR1 LNHDA and CDR2 SQIVND are derived from the germline V gene (reference sequence). The CDR3 holds 14 amino acids from the cysteine to the phenylalanine. The only DNA kept is the CDR3, 42 bases in frame from the first base. In its sample, this clone was seen once. The antigen it binds to is not known. No base quality information exists; no much larger clone differs at one position. TCR CDR3 regions were amplified from genomic DNA by multiplex PCR using the deep immunoSEQ assay. Extracted genomic DNA from each cell subset was spread evenly across all wells of several immunoSEQ 96-well plates, with each plate serving as a replicate. For sorted subsets, each replicate PCR was loaded with roughly 200 ng genomic DNA, equivalent to approximately 27,000 T cell genomes. The purified libraries were quantified using a Qubit 3.0 fluorometer, sized with a Bioanalyzer 2100, and then quantified again using the KAPA Library Quantification kit. Every immunoSEQ 96-well plate was sequenced on a dedicated single-read 150-cycle Illumina NextSeq 550 flow cell. In the original analysis: The immunoSEQ output contained only junctional sequences without quality scores, so filtering could not match that applied to full-length reads. To assign V/J genes and CDR3, sequences were annotated using PyIR, a Python wrapper for IgBLAST v1.9, with IMGT germline references. Reads with weak V/J assignments (E-value above 1e-6), missing CDR3, stop codons, out-of-frame junctions, or ambiguous translated residues were removed. A V3J clonotype was defined by an identical inferred V gene, J gene, and CDR3 amino acid sequence. Percentage overlap between repertoires was calculated by dividing the number of shared unique clonotypes by the size of the smaller repertoire. Richness of each repertoire was evaluated using RTK rarefaction, the Chao1 estimator, and Recon v2.1 estimates of unobserved clonotypes. Generation probabilities were computed with OLGA for all TCRbeta clonotypes obtained by the gDNA method from a handful of donors. As stored in TCRdb, this immuneACCESS dataset retains in-frame rearrangements with V and J assigned. A fraction of the clones does not appear; measured against another copy, unresolved V genes explain less than half of the discrepancy, and the remainder lacks a known reason. V, J and clone size are taken as reported in that table, and D and trimming were inferred from the DNA itself. The sample profile shows roughly 650,000 clones; about 96% of them were found once. Roughly 0.1% of the sample comes from the top ten.

For the CD8 naive samples, CD45RO-negative cells were positively selected for CCR7, yielding a CD45RA+CCR7+ population from which TemRA cells were excluded. The donors were healthy, HIV-negative adults with no recently reported acute infections or vaccinations. Only Caucasian adults living in Nashville, Tennessee, USA were represented among the donors. After blood collection by leukapheresis, PBMCs were isolated using Ficoll-Histopaque density gradient centrifugation and then cryopreserved in the vapor phase of liquid nitrogen. Purity and quantity of every magnetically sorted T cell population were checked by analytical flow cytometry. Genomic DNA was isolated from each sorted fraction and quantified by UV absorbance on a Nanodrop 2000c.

The V gene is TRBV19 and the J gene is TRBJ2-2, with 7 junctional bases fitting TRBD2. The specimen was naive CD8+ T cells sorted from blood. This specimen's cell subset or site label, per the study, means: CD45RA+CCR7+. This clonotype was obtained from a woman aged 30 to 39 in good health. CDR3 region: CASSRDGEGGELFF. DNA sequence: TGTGCCAGTAGTAGGGACGGGGAGGGCGGGGAGCTGTTTTTT.